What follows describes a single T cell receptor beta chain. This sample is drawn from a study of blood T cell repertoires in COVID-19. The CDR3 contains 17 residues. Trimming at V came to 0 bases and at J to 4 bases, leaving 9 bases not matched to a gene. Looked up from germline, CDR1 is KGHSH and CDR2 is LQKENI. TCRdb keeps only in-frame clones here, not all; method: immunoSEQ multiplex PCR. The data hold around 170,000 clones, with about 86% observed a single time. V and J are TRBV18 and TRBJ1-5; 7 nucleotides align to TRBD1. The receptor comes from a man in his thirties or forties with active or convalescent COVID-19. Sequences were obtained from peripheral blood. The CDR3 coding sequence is TGTGCCAGCTCACCACCGACGAACAGGGGTCTTAATCAGCCCCAGCATTTT. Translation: CASSPPTNRGLNQPQHF.